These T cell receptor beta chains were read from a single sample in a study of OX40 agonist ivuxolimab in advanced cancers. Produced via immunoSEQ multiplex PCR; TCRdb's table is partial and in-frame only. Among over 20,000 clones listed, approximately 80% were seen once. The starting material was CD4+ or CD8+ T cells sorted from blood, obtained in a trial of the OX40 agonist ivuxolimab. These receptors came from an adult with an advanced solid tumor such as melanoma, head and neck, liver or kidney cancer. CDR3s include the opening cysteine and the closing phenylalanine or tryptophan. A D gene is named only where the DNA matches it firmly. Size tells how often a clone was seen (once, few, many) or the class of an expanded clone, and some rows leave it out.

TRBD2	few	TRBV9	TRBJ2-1	CASSLPLAGGGYEQFF	TGTGCCAGCAGCCTCCCACTAGCGGGTGGGGGCTATGAGCAGTTCTTC
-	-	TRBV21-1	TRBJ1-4	CASSPTGPGEKLFF	TGTGCCAGCAGCCCGACAGGGCCGGGAGAAAAACTGTTTTTT
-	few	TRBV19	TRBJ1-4	CASMARGWGKTVF	TGTGCCAGTATGGCCAGGGGCTGGGGAAAAACTGTTTTT
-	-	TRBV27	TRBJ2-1	CASSPGVGYNEQFF	TGTGCCAGCAGCCCAGGGGTGGGCTACAATGAGCAGTTCTTC
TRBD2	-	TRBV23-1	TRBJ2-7	CASPDRGDDEQYF	TGCGCCAGCCCCGATCGGGGGGACGACGAGCAGTACTTC
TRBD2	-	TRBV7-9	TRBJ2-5	CASSDRVLAGGPRETQYF	TGTGCCAGCAGCGACAGGGTGCTAGCGGGAGGGCCGCGAGAGACCCAGTACTTC
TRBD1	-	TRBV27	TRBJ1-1	CASSPGTGWFTEAFF	TGTGCCAGCAGTCCCGGGACAGGGTGGTTTACTGAAGCTTTCTTT
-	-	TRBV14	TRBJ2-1	CASSLGHEQFF	TGTGCCAGCAGCCTAGGCCATGAGCAGTTCTTC
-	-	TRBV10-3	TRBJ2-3	CAISERDPSTDTQYF	TGTGCCATCAGTGAGCGGGATCCTAGCACAGATACGCAGTATTTT
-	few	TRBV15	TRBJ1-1	CATSSQRTEAFF	TGTGCCACCAGCAGCCAAAGAACTGAAGCTTTCTTT
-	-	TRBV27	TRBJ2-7	CASSPSAGYGLYEQYF	TGTGCCAGCAGTCCCTCGGCAGGGTACGGGCTCTACGAGCAGTACTTC
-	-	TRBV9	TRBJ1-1	CASSRQLPNTEAFF	TGTGCCAGCAGCCGACAGTTACCGAACACTGAAGCTTTCTTT
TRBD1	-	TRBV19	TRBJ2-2	CASSDRANTGELFF	TGTGCCAGTAGCGACAGGGCGAACACCGGGGAGCTGTTTTTT
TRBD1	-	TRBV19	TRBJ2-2	CASSAVTGGAGLAVNTGELFF	TGTGCCAGTAGTGCAGTTACAGGGGGCGCGGGCCTAGCGGTTAACACCGGGGAGCTGTTTTTT
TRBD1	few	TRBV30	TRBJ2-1	CAWRVNRGPSYNEQFF	TGTGCCTGGAGGGTCAACAGGGGACCGTCTTACAATGAGCAGTTCTTC
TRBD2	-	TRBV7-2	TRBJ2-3	CASSLISGRAQGDTQYF	TGTGCCAGCAGCTTAATTAGCGGGAGGGCCCAGGGAGATACGCAGTATTTT
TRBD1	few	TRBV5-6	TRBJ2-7	CASSSGTVSYEQYF	TGTGCCAGCAGCTCCGGGACAGTCTCCTACGAGCAGTACTTC
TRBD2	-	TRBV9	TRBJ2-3	CASSKSGGARTDTQYF	TGTGCCAGCAGCAAGAGCGGGGGGGCCCGCACAGATACGCAGTATTTT
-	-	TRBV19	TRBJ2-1	CASRGGRRSYNEQFF	TGTGCCAGTAGGGGTGGGAGGCGGTCCTACAATGAGCAGTTCTTC
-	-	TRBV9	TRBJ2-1	CASSVGGGFYNEQFF	TGTGCCAGCAGCGTAGGCGGGGGCTTCTACAATGAGCAGTTCTTC
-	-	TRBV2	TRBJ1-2	CASSEAPAHNYGYTF	TGTGCCAGCAGTGAAGCCCCGGCACACAACTATGGCTACACCTTC
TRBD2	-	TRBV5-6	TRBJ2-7	CASSSGLAGREQYF	TGTGCCAGCAGCTCGGGACTAGCGGGGCGGGAGCAGTACTTC
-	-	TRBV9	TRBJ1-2	CASSVAVSPGAYGYTF	TGTGCCAGCAGCGTAGCGGTCAGCCCCGGGGCCTATGGCTACACCTTC
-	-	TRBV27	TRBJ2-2	CASSLFGTAQTGELFF	TGTGCCAGCAGTTTATTTGGGACCGCGCAGACCGGGGAGCTGTTTTTT
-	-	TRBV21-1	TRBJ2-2	CASKDPGTGKLFF	TGTGCCAGCAAGGACCCCGGGACAGGGAAGCTGTTTTTT
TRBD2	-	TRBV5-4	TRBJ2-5	CASSFLAGGQETQYF	TGTGCCAGCAGCTTTTTAGCGGGAGGGCAAGAGACCCAGTACTTC
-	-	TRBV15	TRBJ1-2	CATSRDRSPYGYTF	TGTGCCACCAGCAGAGATAGGTCACCCTATGGCTACACCTTC
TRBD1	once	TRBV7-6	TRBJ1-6	CASSPRLDRVSPLHF	TGTGCCAGCAGCCCTCGGTTGGACAGGGTTTCACCCCTCCACTTT
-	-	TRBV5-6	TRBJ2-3	CASSLGGGTQYF	TGTGCCAGCAGCTTGGGAGGGGGGACGCAGTATTTT
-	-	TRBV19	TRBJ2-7	CASSIKTGSFSYEQYF	TGTGCCAGTAGTATTAAGACGGGGAGCTTCTCCTACGAGCAGTACTTC
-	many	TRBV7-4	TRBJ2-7	CASSLAGTGPAREQYF	TGTGCCAGCAGCTTAGCGGGGACCGGACCGGCTAGGGAGCAGTACTTC
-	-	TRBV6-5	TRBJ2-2	CASSYSEENTGELFF	TGTGCCAGCAGTTACTCGGAGGAGAACACCGGGGAGCTGTTTTTT
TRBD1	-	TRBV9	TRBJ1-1	CASSVAGTGGNTEAFF	TGTGCCAGCAGCGTAGCCGGGACAGGGGGGAACACTGAAGCTTTCTTT
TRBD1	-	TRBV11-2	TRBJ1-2	CASSAGQVAGYTF	TGTGCCAGCAGCGCGGGACAGGTGGCTGGCTACACCTTC
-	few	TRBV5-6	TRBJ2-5	CASSLLAGETQYF	TGTGCCAGCAGCTTACTAGCTGGAGAGACCCAGTACTTC
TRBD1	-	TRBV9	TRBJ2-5	CASSVGNRGMGTQYF	TGTGCCAGCAGCGTAGGAAACAGGGGGATGGGGACCCAGTACTTC
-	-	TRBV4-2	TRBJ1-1	CASSYRRTEAFF	TGTGCCAGCAGCTACAGGCGGACTGAAGCTTTCTTT
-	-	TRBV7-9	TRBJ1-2	CASSFDGNYGYTF	TGTGCCAGCAGCTTCGACGGTAACTATGGCTACACCTTC
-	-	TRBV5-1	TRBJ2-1	CASSQGNEQFF	TGCGCCAGCAGCCAAGGAAATGAGCAGTTCTTC
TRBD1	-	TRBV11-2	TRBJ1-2	CASSQPGQGAYNYGYTF	TGTGCCAGCAGCCAGCCGGGACAGGGGGCCTACAACTATGGCTACACCTTC
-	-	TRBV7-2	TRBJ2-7	CASSLEVDYDEQYF	TGTGCCAGCAGCTTAGAGGTCGACTACGACGAGCAGTACTTC
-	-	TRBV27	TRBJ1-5	CASSIGGRGNQPQHF	TGTGCCAGCAGTATTGGGGGCCGTGGGAATCAGCCCCAGCATTTT
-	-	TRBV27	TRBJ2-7	CASRNTGSYEQYF	TGTGCCAGCAGGAATACAGGGTCCTACGAGCAGTACTTC
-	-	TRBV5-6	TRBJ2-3	CASSYREVTDTQYF	TGTGCCAGCAGCTACAGGGAGGTAACAGATACGCAGTATTTT
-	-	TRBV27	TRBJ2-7	CASSLSAGRVYEQYF	TGTGCCAGCAGTTTATCGGCCGGCCGGGTATACGAGCAGTACTTC
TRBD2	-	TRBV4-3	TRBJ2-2	CASSPLAGSNTGELFF	TGCGCCAGCAGCCCTCTAGCGGGGTCGAACACCGGGGAGCTGTTTTTT
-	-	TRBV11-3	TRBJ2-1	CASSLDGAPSDEQFF	TGTGCCAGCAGCTTAGATGGGGCCCCGTCGGATGAGCAGTTCTTC
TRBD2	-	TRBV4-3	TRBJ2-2	CASSPLAANTGELFF	TGCGCCAGCAGCCCGCTAGCGGCTAACACCGGGGAGCTGTTTTTT
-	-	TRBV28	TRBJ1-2	CASTLGRGSGYTF	TGTGCCAGCACCTTGGGGAGAGGGAGCGGCTACACCTTC
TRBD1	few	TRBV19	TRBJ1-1	CASSASGTGRDEAFF	TGTGCCAGTAGTGCCTCCGGGACAGGGCGAGATGAAGCTTTCTTT
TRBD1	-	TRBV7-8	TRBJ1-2	CASSLDRTGGIGYTF	TGTGCCAGCAGCTTAGACCGTACAGGGGGGATCGGCTACACCTTC
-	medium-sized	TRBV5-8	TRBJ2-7	CASSLVSYEQYF	TGTGCCAGCAGCTTAGTCTCCTACGAGCAGTACTTC
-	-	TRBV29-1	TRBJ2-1	CSVALGGEQFF	TGCAGCGTCGCCCTTGGGGGTGAGCAGTTCTTC
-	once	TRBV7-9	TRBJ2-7	CASSDSGGHYEQYF	TGTGCCAGCAGCGACTCAGGGGGGCACTACGAGCAGTACTTC
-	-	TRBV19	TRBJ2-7	CASSIGQGGEQYF	TGTGCCAGTAGTATTGGTCAGGGGGGCGAGCAATACTTC